Presented here are 25 T cell receptor beta chains from one specimen sequenced in a study of cytomegalovirus exposure and HLA in healthy donors. The PCR employed 60 Vbeta primers together with 13 Jbeta primers. The table came from immunoSEQ multiplex PCR; TCRdb's copy has only in-frame clones and leaves some out. The sample consists of 120,000 or so clones, roughly 62% of them appearing once. Material: PBMCs. These receptor sequences come from a young man in good health and CMV-seropositive.

The chain has TRBV7-9 and TRBJ1-2, with TRBD1 matching 7 bases. J lost 4 bases, V lost 5 bases, and 10 bases had no gene match. The CDR3 spans 15 residues. From germline, CDR1 is SEHNR and CDR2 FQNEAQ (reference sequence). CDR3 region: CASSKPGQIIYGYTF. CDR3 in DNA: TGTGCCAGCAGCAAACCGGGACAGATAATCTATGGCTACACCTTC.

This clone was seen a handful of times. The rearrangement uses TRBV4-3 and TRBJ2-2, with 7 bases lining up with TRBD2. The V gene's germline CDR1 is LGHNA and CDR2 YSLEER. J lost 4 bases, V lost 1 base, and 6 bases had no gene match. This CDR3 has 16 amino acids. CDR3 nucleotide sequence: TGCGCCAGCAGCCAAGTCCTACAGCGGGGCACCGGGGAGCTGTTTTTT. Its protein is CASSQVLQRGTGELFF.

The rearrangement links TRBV9 to TRBJ2-2, with unresolved D. The CDR3 consists of 14 residues. Germline V CDR1 and CDR2: SGDLS, YYNGEE. Trimming shortened V by 0 bases and J by 8 bases, and 11 bases separated the two germline ends. CDR3 residues: CASSVVSGWGELFF. DNA of the CDR3: TGTGCCAGCAGCGTAGTGTCAGGATGGGGGGAGCTGTTTTTT.

V usage is TRBV5-1 and J usage is TRBJ2-5; TRBD2 matches at 7 bases. The J call may be incorrect, as the DNA end agrees better with TRBJ2-7. This CDR3 is 13 amino acids long. Per the germline V gene, CDR1 is SGHRS and CDR2 is YFSETQ. CDR3 nucleotides: TGCGCCAGCAGTTGGGCGGGAGTCTCCGAGCAGTACTTC. This gives the protein CASSWAGVSEQYF.

The chain combines TRBV5-4 with TRBJ2-3, with TRBD2 matching 8 bases. The germline CDR1 and CDR2 sequences are SGHNT and YYREEE (reference sequence). The CDR3 spans 14 residues. Trimming removed 7 bases from V and 4 bases from J; junction bases left unmatched: 8. This CDR3 reads CASRVTGGSDTQYF. The CDR3 DNA follows: TGTGCCAGCCGAGTAACGGGAGGGTCAGATACGCAGTATTTT.

The chain combines TRBV5-1 with TRBJ2-3; the D gene is possibly TRBD2 (6 bases). Trimming took 2 bases from V and 2 from J, leaving 18 bases between them. CDR3 length: 17 amino acids. Germline V CDR1 and CDR2: SGHRS, YFSETQ. The CDR3 reads CASSFGSRARPTDTQYF. The CDR3 bases are TGCGCCAGCAGCTTCGGGAGTAGGGCCAGACCCACAGATACGCAGTATTTT.

The V and J genes are TRBV19 and TRBJ2-1; D is perhaps TRBD2 (5 bases). Per germline, CDR1 LNHDA and CDR2 SQIVND (reference sequence). This CDR3 has 15 residues. V lost 3 bases, J lost 7 bases, and 16 bases lay in between. CDR3 coding DNA: TGTGCCAGTAGTATTTTGGGGAGCTTTCTTAATGAGCAGTTCTTC. Its protein is CASSILGSFLNEQFF.

This clone was observed a handful of times. This rearrangement joins TRBV30 to TRBJ2-5; D call uncertain. The CDR3 covers 13 residues. V was trimmed by 2 bases and J by 0 bases, leaving 7 bases between them. CDR1 GTSNPN and CDR2 SVGIG come from the germline V gene (reference sequence). The CDR3 bases are TGTGCCTGGAGTTCCGTATACCAAGAGACCCAGTACTTC. Protein: CAWSSVYQETQYF.

The chain combines TRBV27 with TRBJ2-7; 7 positions agree with TRBD1. Germline CDR1 MNHEY, CDR2 SMNVEV (reference sequence). V lost 4 bases and J lost 3; bases outside the gene matches: 27. The CDR3 is 21 residues long. Here the CDR3 DNA reads TGTGCCAGCAGTTCCGGGCTTTCAGGGTCCCAAGGACAGGTCAAAGTCTACGAGCAGTACTTC. Translating gives CASSSGLSGSQGQVKVYEQYF.

This clone has a handful of counts. The chain joins TRBV9 to TRBJ2-2; 8 nucleotides align to TRBD2. Germline V gene data show CDR1 as SGDLS and CDR2 as YYNGEE. The CDR3 consists of 14 residues. J was trimmed by 6 bases and V by 4 bases; bases with no gene match: 5. CDR3 DNA sequence: TGTGCCAGCAGCCCCCGGGGGGGAGCCGGGGAGCTGTTTTTT. Translating gives CASSPRGGAGELFF.

The rearrangement links TRBV7-6 to TRBJ2-1, with 9 bases identical to TRBD1. Per germline, CDR1 SGHVS and CDR2 FNYEAQ. The CDR3 length is 17 residues. V lost 1 base and J lost 2; bases outside the gene matches: 6. The CDR3 protein is CASSLGPGQGPYNEQFF. The CDR3 DNA reads TGTGCCAGCAGCTTAGGGCCGGGACAGGGCCCCTACAATGAGCAGTTCTTC.

CDR3 in amino acids: CASSKNPGTLNGNTQYF. For the CDR3, the DNA is TGCGCCAGCAGCAAAAACCCTGGGACATTGAATGGGAATACGCAGTATTTT. This chain links TRBV5-1 with TRBJ2-3; weak D call: TRBD1 (6 bases). Germline V gives CDR1 SGHRS, CDR2 YFSETQ. V lost 4 bases to trimming and J lost 7 bases, with 25 bases between them. CDR3 length: 17 amino acids.

DNA of the CDR3: TGTGCCAGCAGCGCAGTTCACACCGGGGAGCTGTTTTTT. This codes for CASSAVHTGELFF. The V call is TRBV9, the J call TRBJ2-2, with D uncertain. CDR1 is SGDLS and CDR2 is YYNGEE in the germline V gene. The length of the CDR3 is 13 residues. The V gene lost 3 bases and the J gene lost 3 bases, with 6 bases spanning the gap.

The gene calls are TRBV7-8 and TRBJ1-2; D remains unclear. In germline, CDR1 is SGHVS, CDR2 FQNEAQ. CDR3 size: 13 residues. V shed 1 base and J shed 5 bases, with 8 bases lying between them. The CDR3 is CASSLGERYGYTF. The DNA of the CDR3 is TGTGCCAGCAGCTTAGGAGAGCGGTATGGCTACACCTTC.

CDR3 protein: CATKGGQVREAFF. CDR3 DNA sequence: TGTGCCACGAAGGGGGGGCAAGTCCGAGAAGCTTTCTTT. V usage is TRBV10-3 and J usage is TRBJ1-1; possibly TRBD1 for D (6 bases). This CDR3 comprises 13 residues. V was cut by 10 bases and J by 8 bases, with 20 bases left in between. The germline CDR1 and CDR2 sequences are ENHRY and SYGVKD.

This CDR3 reads CASTLVEGQEFNEQFF. CDR3 DNA: TGCGCCAGCACCCTAGTGGAGGGACAGGAGTTCAATGAGCAGTTCTTC. The chain links TRBV4-1 to TRBJ2-1, with 8 positions matching TRBD1. V lost 7 bases, J lost 6 bases, and 14 bases stayed unmatched. Germline CDR1 MGHRA, CDR2 YSYEKL. This CDR3 region has 16 residues.

With regard to this clone: At one boundary the junction diverges from the germline segment, which might be a read error. The V call is TRBV4-1, the J call TRBJ2-2; possibly TRBD1 for D (6 bases). The CDR3 contains 15 residues. CDR1 and CDR2 (germline): MGHRA, YSYEKL. CDR3 region: CVSAPGQLSTGELFF. DNA for the CDR3: TGCGTCAGCGCCCCGGGACAACTTAGCACCGGGGAGCTGTTTTTT.

This clone occurred once. This chain joins TRBV6-1 and TRBJ1-2; tentative D call: TRBD1 (5 bases). Deletions cut 6 bases from V and 6 bases from J, with 14 bases between. This CDR3 is 13 amino acids long. Germline V lookup: CDR1 MNHNS, CDR2 SASEGT. The CDR3 reads CASREGLMHGYTF. DNA for the CDR3: TGTGCCAGCAGGGAGGGACTGATGCATGGCTACACCTTC.

This clone showed up just a few times. This chain connects TRBV29-1 to TRBJ1-2; D remains ambiguous. The CDR3 extends over 14 amino acids. Trimming left V 6 bases short and J 8 bases short, with 22 bases between. Germline CDR1 is SQVTM and CDR2 is ANQGSEA. CDR3 in DNA: TGCAGCGTGTCCCCGGCGATAGGAGGTCGGGGCTACACCTTC. Residues: CSVSPAIGGRGYTF.

With respect to this clone: One junction end does not reproduce the germline sequence, and a read error may be involved. V gene TRBV29-1 combines with J gene TRBJ1-2, with a possible D match to TRBD1 (5 bases). The CDR3 extends over 11 amino acids. Looked up from germline, CDR1 is SQVTM and CDR2 is ANQGSEA. The CDR3 here is CSVVGHYGYIF. DNA for the CDR3: TGCAGCGTCGTGGGGCACTATGGCTACATCTTC. Together with reference TRBV29-1 and TRBJ1-2, the CDR3 gives the full variable domain: SAVISQKPSRDICQRGTSLTIQCQVDSQVTMMFWYRQQPGQSLTLIATANQGSEATYESGFVIDKFPISRPNLTFSTLTVSNMSPEDSSIYLCSVVGHYGYIFGSGTRLTVV.

The chain couples TRBV5-4 to TRBJ2-3, with a weak D call TRBD2 (6 bases). This CDR3 has 15 amino acids. Germline lookup yields CDR1 SGHNT and CDR2 YYREEE (reference sequence). The V end lost 3 bases, the J end lost 6 bases, and 17 bases lay between the germline ends. The CDR3 bases are TGTGCCAGCAGCTGGGGGGTAGCGCGGGCGGATACGCAGTATTTT. Protein product: CASSWGVARADTQYF.

About this clone: The sample has other DNA sequences that encode this CDR3 too. This chain joins TRBV5-1 and TRBJ2-3, with 8 bases fitting TRBD2. The CDR3 loop spans 13 amino acids. Trimming removed 5 bases from V and 4 bases from J; junction bases left unmatched: 3. CDR1 is SGHRS, CDR2 YFSETQ, per germline. The CDR3 reads CASSREGADTQYF. DNA of the CDR3: TGCGCCAGCAGTCGGGAGGGGGCAGATACGCAGTATTTT.

Notes on this clone: One end of the junction is discordant with germline, which a read error may explain. V and J are TRBV7-9 and TRBJ2-2; 7 bases match TRBD1. The germline CDR1 and CDR2 sequences are SEHNR and FQNEAQ (reference sequence). The CDR3 length is 15 residues. The DNA for the CDR3 is TGTTCCAGCAGCATCCTACAGGGGTACACCGGGGAGCTGTTTTTT. It specifies CSSSILQGYTGELFF.

This clone has just a few counts. V usage is TRBV7-9 and J usage is TRBJ2-7; no clear D gene. This CDR3 region has 12 residues. Trimming took off 0 bases at V and 11 bases at J, with 11 bases between the two ends. CDR1 and CDR2 (germline): SEHNR, FQNEAQ (reference sequence). The CDR3 DNA sequence: TGTGCCAGCAGCTTAGCGTGGAAAGAGGAGTACTTC. It specifies CASSLAWKEEYF. Looking up the rest from reference TRBV7-9 and TRBJ2-7 gives the full variable domain: DTGVSQNPRHKITKRGQNVTFRCDPISEHNRLYWYRQTLGQGPEFLTYFQNEAQLEKSRLLSDRFSAERPKGSFSTLEIQRTEQGDSAMYLCASSLAWKEEYFGPGTRLTVT.

This clone has a handful of counts. The rearrangement joins TRBV7-3 to TRBJ2-5; possibly TRBD2 for D (6 bases). This CDR3 has 17 residues. V was cut by 4 bases and J by 4 bases, with 22 bases left in between. Per the germline V gene, CDR1 is SGHTA and CDR2 is FQGTGA. The CDR3 region is CASSSPRGPKGRETQYF. CDR3 sequence (DNA): TGTGCCAGCAGCTCCCCGCGGGGCCCAAAGGGACGAGAGACCCAGTACTTC.